The present entry profiles one TCR beta chain with its context. The antigen remains unidentified. Germline CDR1 and CDR2: KGHSH and LQKENI. CDR3 size: 14 residues. With 2 bases removed from V and 2 bases from J, the gap between germline ends came to 7 bases. Repertoires were generated with immunoSEQ multiplex PCR, while TCRdb's copy carries only in-frame clones and drops some. The sample carries over 7,500 clones, approximately 90% recorded once. Every patient was affected by relapse after autologous stem cell transplantation, while exposure to brentuximab vedotin was not uniform. The data derive from a study of PD-1 blockade in classical Hodgkin lymphoma. Study-level points and caveats: Patients with an early start, nivolumab under 1 year after ASCT, were excluded.

This chain connects TRBV18 to TRBJ1-3; no reliable D call. Sequencing was performed on peripheral blood mononuclear cells (PBMCs), taken at baseline. This clonotype was obtained from a human donor with classical Hodgkin lymphoma. The CDR3 region is CASSPTPAGNTIYF. CDR3 in DNA: TGTGCCAGCTCACCAACTCCAGCTGGAAACACCATATATTTT.